The T cell receptor beta chain described here comes from a study of blood T cell repertoires in COVID-19. Study-wide background: Some COVID-19 samples were acute and others convalescent; all came from the United States, Italy and Spain. T cells, B-cell-depleted T cells, or PBMCs supplied cDNA or gDNA.

The CDR3 is made up of 13 amino acids. V shed 6 bases and J shed 8 bases, with 11 bases lying between them. In the source study's methods: Amplification of reference gene primers was used by the study to estimate nucleated cell counts. Some clones are missing from TCRdb's copy, which holds only in-frame ones; the method was immunoSEQ multiplex PCR. D and trimming were read from the DNA, whereas the V and J calls and clone size are those reported in that table. Seen here are about 140,000 clones, 70% to 85% observed once, and the top ten hold about 5.8%. The genes are TRBV12-3 or TRBV12-4 and TRBJ1-6; unclear D gene. The sequenced sample consisted of peripheral blood. The TCR comes from a human donor in a cohort sampled during active COVID-19. In nucleotides, the CDR3 is TGTGCCAGCAGCCTCGCACGGGATTCACCCCTCCACTTT. This translates into CASSLARDSPLHF.